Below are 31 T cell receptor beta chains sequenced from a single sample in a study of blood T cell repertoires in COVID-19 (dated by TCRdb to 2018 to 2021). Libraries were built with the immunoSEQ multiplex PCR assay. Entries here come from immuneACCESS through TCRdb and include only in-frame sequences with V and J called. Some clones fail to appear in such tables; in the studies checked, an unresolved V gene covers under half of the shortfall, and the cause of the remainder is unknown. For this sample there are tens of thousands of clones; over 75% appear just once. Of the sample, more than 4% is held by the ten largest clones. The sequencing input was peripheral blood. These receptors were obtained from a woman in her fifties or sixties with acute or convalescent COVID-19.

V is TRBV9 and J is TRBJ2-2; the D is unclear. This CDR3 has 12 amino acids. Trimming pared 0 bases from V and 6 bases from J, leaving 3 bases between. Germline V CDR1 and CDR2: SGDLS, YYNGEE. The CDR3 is CASSVASGELFF. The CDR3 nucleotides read TGTGCCAGCAGCGTAGCTTCCGGGGAGCTGTTTTTT.

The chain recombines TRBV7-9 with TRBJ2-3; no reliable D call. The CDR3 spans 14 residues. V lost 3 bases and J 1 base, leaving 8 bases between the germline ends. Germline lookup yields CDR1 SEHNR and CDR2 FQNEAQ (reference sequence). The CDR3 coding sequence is TGTGCCAGCAGCTTCGTGGTAGGCACAGATACGCAGTATTTT. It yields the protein CASSFVVGTDTQYF. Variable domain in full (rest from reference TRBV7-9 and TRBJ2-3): DTGVSQNPRHKITKRGQNVTFRCDPISEHNRLYWYRQTLGQGPEFLTYFQNEAQLEKSRLLSDRFSAERPKGSFSTLEIQRTEQGDSAMYLCASSFVVGTDTQYFGPGTRLTVL.

For the CDR3, the DNA is TGTGCCAGCAGTGGGCAGGGGAGCAATCAGCCCCAGCATTTT. Encoded protein: CASSGQGSNQPQHF. J is TRBJ1-5 and V is TRBV2; D perhaps matches TRBD1 (6 bases). V gave up 4 bases and J gave up 1 base, with 8 bases separating them. Germline assignment: CDR1 SNHLY and CDR2 FYNNEI. There are 14 residues in the CDR3.

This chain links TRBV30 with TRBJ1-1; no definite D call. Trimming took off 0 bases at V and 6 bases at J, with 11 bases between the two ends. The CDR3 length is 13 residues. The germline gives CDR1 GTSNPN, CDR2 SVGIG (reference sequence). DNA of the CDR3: TGTGCCTGGAGTGTATTAGCCGGCGCTGAAGCTTTCTTT. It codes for CAWSVLAGAEAFF.

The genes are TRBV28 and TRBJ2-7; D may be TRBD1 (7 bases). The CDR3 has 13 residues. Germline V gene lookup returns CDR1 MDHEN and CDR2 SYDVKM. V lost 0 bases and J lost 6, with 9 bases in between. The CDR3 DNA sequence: TGTGCCAGCAGTTTATGGCAGGGGGGCGAGCAGTACTTC. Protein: CASSLWQGGEQYF.

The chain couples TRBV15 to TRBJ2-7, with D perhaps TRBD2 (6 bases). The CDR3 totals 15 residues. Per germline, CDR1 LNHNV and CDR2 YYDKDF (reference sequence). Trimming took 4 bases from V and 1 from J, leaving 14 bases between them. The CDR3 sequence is CATSTGRDPSYEQYF. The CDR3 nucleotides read TGTGCCACCAGCACAGGGCGGGACCCATCCTACGAGCAGTACTTC.

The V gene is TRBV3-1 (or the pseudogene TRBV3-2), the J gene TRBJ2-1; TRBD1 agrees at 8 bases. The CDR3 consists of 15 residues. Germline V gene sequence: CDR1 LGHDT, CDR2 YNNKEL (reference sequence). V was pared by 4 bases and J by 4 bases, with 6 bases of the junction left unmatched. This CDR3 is CASSLGQGVYNEQFF. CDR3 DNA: TGTGCCAGCAGCCTCGGACAGGGTGTATACAATGAGCAGTTCTTC.

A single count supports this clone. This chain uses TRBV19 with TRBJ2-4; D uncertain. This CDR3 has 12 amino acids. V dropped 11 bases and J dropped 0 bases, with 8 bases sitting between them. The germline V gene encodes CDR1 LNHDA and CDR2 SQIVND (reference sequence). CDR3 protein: CACGLAKNIQYF. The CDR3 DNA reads TGTGCCTGCGGCCTAGCCAAAAACATTCAGTACTTC. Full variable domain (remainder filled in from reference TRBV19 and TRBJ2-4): DGGITQSPKYLFRKEGQNVTLSCEQNLNHDAMYWYRQDPGQGLRLIYYSQIVNDFQKGDIAEGYSVSREKKESFPLTVTSAQKNPTAFYLCACGLAKNIQYFGAGTRLSVL.

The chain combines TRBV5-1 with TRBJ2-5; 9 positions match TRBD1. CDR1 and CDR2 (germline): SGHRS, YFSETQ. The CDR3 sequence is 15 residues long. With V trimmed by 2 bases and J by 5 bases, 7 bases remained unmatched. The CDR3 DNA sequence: TGCGCCAGCAGCTTAGGACAGGGGTCAGTGGAGACCCAGTACTTC. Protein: CASSLGQGSVETQYF.

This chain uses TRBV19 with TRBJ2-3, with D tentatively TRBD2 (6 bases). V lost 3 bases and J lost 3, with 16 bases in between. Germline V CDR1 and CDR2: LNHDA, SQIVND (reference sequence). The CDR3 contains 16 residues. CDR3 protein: CASSITHWGRTDTQYF. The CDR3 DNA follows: TGTGCCAGTAGTATTACCCACTGGGGGAGGACAGATACGCAGTATTTT.

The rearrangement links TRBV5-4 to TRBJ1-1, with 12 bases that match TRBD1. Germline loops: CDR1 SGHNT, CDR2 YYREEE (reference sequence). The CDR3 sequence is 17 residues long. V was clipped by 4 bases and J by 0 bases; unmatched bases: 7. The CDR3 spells CASSRGQGAPMNTEAFF. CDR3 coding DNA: TGTGCCAGCAGCCGGGGACAGGGGGCTCCCATGAACACTGAAGCTTTCTTT.

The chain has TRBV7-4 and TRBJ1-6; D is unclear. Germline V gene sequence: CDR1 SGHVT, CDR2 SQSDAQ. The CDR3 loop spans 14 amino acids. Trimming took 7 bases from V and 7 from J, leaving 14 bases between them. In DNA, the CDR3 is TGTGCCAGCATTTACAGAGCTCGGAATTCACCCCTCCACTTT. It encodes CASIYRARNSPLHF.

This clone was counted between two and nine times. This CDR3 is CASKTGTSRAYEQYF. CDR3 in DNA: TGTGCCAGTAAAACCGGGACTAGTAGAGCCTACGAGCAGTACTTC. The chain links TRBV16 to TRBJ2-7; 8 nucleotides align to TRBD2. The CDR3 has 15 amino acids. The V gene end was trimmed by 9 bases and the J gene end by 2 bases; junction bases not matched to a gene: 12. Germline CDR1 is KGHSY and CDR2 is FQNENV.

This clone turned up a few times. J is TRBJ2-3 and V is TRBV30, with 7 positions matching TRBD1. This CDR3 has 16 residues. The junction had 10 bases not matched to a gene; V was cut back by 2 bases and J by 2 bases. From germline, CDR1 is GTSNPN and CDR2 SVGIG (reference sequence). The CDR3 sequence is CAWSSFGTVATDTQYF. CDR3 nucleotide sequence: TGTGCCTGGAGTTCCTTTGGGACAGTAGCCACAGATACGCAGTATTTT. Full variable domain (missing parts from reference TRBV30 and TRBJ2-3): SQTIHQWPATLVQPVGSPLSLECTVEGTSNPNLYWYRQAAGRGLQLLFYSVGIGQISSEVPQNLSASRPQDRQFILSSKKLLLSDSGFYLCAWSSFGTVATDTQYFGPGTRLTVL.

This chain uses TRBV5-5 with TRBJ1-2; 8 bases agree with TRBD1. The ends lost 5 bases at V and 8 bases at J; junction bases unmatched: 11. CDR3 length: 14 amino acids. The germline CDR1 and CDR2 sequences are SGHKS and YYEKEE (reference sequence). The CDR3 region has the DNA TGTGCCAGCAGGAATCAACAGGGGGTCGGGGGCTACACCTTC. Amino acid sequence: CASRNQQGVGGYTF.

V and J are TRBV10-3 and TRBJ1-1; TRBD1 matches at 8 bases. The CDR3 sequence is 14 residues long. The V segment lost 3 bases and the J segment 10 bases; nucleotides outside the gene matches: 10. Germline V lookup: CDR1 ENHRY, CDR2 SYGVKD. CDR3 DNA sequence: TGTGCCATCAGTGACACACAGGGGGAATTTGGAGCTTTCTTT. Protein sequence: CAISDTQGEFGAFF.

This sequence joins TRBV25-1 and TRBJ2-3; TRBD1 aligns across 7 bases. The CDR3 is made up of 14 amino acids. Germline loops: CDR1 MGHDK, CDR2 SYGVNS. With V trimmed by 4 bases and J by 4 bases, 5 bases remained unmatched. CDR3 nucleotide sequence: TGTGCCAGCAGTGTGGGGCAGGGGGCAGATACGCAGTATTTT. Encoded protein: CASSVGQGADTQYF.

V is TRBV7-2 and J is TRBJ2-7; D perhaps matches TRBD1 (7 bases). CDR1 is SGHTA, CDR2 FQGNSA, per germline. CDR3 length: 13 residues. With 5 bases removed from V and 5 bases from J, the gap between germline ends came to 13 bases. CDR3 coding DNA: TGTGCCAGCAGCCCGCAGGGGGGCGACGAGCAGTACTTC. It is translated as CASSPQGGDEQYF. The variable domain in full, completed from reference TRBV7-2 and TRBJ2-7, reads GAGVSQSPSNKVTEKGKDVELRCDPISGHTALYWYRQSLGQGLEFLIYFQGNSAPDKSGLPSDRFSAERTGGSVSTLTIQRTQQEDSAVYLCASSPQGGDEQYFGPGTRLTVT.

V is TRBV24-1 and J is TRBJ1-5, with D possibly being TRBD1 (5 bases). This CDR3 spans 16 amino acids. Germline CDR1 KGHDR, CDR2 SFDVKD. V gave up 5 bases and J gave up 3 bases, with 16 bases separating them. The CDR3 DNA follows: TGTGCCACCAGTGCTACAAAAGGGGTAAACAATCAGCCCCAGCATTTT. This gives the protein CATSATKGVNNQPQHF.

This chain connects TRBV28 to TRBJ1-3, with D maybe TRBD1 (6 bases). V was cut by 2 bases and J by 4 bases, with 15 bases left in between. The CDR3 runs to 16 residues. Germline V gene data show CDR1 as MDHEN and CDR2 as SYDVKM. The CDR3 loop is CASSLTTGTGGNTIYF. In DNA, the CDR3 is TGTGCCAGCAGTTTAACCACAGGGACGGGAGGAAACACCATATATTTT.

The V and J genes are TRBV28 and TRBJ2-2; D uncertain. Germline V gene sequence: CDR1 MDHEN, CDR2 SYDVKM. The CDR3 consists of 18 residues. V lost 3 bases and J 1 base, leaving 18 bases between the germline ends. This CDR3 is CASSLLARMHQNTGELFF. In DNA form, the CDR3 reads TGTGCCAGCAGTTTGTTAGCCCGCATGCATCAGAACACCGGGGAGCTGTTTTTT.

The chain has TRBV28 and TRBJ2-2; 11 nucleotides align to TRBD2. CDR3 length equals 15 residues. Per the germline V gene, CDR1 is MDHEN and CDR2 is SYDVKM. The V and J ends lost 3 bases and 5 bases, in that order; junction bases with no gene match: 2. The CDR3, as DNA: TGTGCCAGCAGTTTCCTAGCGGGGGGTACCGGGGAGCTGTTTTTT. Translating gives CASSFLAGGTGELFF.

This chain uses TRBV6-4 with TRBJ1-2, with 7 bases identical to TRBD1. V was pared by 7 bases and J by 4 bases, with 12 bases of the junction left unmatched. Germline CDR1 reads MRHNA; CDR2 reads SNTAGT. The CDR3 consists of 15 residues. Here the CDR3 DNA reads TGTGCCAGCACCCTCACAGGGGAAACTATCTATGGCTACACCTTC. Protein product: CASTLTGETIYGYTF.

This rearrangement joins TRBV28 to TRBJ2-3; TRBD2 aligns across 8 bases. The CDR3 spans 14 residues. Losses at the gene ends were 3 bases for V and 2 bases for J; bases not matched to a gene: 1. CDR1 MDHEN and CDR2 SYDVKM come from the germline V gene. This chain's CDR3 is CASSFGGVTDTQYF. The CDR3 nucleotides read TGTGCCAGCAGTTTCGGGGGGGTCACAGATACGCAGTATTTT.

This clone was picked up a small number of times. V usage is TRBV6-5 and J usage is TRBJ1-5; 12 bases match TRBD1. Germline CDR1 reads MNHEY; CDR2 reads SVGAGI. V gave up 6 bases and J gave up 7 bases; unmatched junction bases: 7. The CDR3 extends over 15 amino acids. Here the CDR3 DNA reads TGTGCCAGCAGGTACGAAGGGACAGGGGGCCAGCCCCAGCATTTT. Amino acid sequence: CASRYEGTGGQPQHF.

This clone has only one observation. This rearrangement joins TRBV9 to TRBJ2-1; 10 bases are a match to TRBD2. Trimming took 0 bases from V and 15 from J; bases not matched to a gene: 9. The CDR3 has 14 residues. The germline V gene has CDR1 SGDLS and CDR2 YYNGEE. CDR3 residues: CASSVEPSGRVPFF. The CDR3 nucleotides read TGTGCCAGCAGCGTAGAGCCTAGCGGGAGAGTTCCGTTCTTC.

DNA for the CDR3: TGTGCCATCAGCCTACAGGGATATGAAGCTTTCTTT. Translation: CAISLQGYEAFF. The V gene is TRBV10-3, the J gene TRBJ1-1, with D possibly TRBD1 on 6 matching bases. CDR3 length equals 12 residues. V shed 6 bases and J shed 7 bases, with 12 bases lying between them. Germline assignment: CDR1 ENHRY and CDR2 SYGVKD.

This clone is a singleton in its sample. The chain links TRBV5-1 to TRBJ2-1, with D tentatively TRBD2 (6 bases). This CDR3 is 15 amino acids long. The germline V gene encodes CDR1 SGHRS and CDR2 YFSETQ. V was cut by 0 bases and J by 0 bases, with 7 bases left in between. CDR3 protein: CASSLGSGSYNEQFF. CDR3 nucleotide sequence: TGCGCCAGCAGCTTGGGTAGCGGCTCCTACAATGAGCAGTTCTTC.

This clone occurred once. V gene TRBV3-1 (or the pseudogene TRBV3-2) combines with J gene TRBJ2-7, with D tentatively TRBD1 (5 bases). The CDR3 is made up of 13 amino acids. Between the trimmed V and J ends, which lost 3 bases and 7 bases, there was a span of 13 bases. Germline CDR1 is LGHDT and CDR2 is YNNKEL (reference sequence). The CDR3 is CASSHDQGSEQYF. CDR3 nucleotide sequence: TGTGCCAGCAGCCACGATCAGGGCTCAGAGCAGTACTTC.

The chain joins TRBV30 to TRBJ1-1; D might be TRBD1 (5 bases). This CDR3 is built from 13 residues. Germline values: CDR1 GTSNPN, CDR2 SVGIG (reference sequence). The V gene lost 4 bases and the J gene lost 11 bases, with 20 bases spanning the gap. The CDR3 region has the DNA TGTGCCTGGACCGCCACGACAGTAAACGATGCTTTCTTT. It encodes CAWTATTVNDAFF.

The CDR3 loop is CASSPIAGGYNEQFF. CDR3 bases: TGTGCCAGCAGCCCGATAGCGGGAGGGTACAATGAGCAGTTCTTC. This chain links TRBV7-3 with TRBJ2-1, with TRBD2 matching 11 bases. CDR1 and CDR2 (germline): SGHTA, FQGTGA. The V and J ends lost 5 bases and 4 bases, in that order; junction bases with no gene match: 4. The CDR3 has 15 residues.